This T cell receptor (beta chain) came from a study of patients and donors after allogeneic stem cell transplantation. Sample share makes this clonotype medium-sized. Each CDR3 protein is one row after TCRdb ran MiXCR on the RT-PCR reads. This sample has around 4,100 distinct CDR3 sequences, with 20% to 25% found just once. CDR1 is MNHNS, CDR2 SASEGT, per germline. Trimming removed 6 bases from V and 11 bases from J; junction bases left unmatched: 4. The CDR3 consists of 11 residues. The rearrangement joins TRBV6-1 to TRBJ1-1; the match to TRBD1 covers 9 bases. The specimen sequenced was blood, either unsorted or a sorted T cell fraction (not recorded which). This receptor was taken from a human donor who was either an allogeneic HSCT recipient or a stem cell or donor lymphocyte infusion donor (not recorded which). It is not recorded whose cells these are; they may come from a transplant donor. The CDR3: CASSRTGVAFF. Here the CDR3 DNA reads TGTGCCAGCAGCCGGACAGGGGTTGCTTTCTTT.